This T cell receptor beta chain was captured in a study of blood T cell repertoires in COVID-19. Study in general: The cDNA or gDNA used as material had been derived from T cells, B-cell-depleted T cells, or PBMCs.

Method: immunoSEQ multiplex PCR; TCRdb's copy keeps in-frame clones and lacks some. The data hold hundreds of thousands of clones, with 70% to 90% observed a single time. V lost 7 bases to trimming and J lost 4 bases; unmatched junction nucleotides: 7. Per the germline V gene, CDR1 is SNHLY and CDR2 is FYNNEI. The CDR3 covers 15 residues. The V gene is TRBV2, the J gene TRBJ1-3; TRBD1 matches 10 bases. This TCR was recovered from a woman aged 45-65 years with COVID-19, enrolled during active disease. Sequenced: peripheral blood. CDR3 region: CASNGGTGVGNTIYF. The CDR3 DNA reads TGTGCCAGCAACGGAGGGACAGGGGTCGGAAACACCATATATTTT.